One sample yielded the 10 T cell receptor beta chains listed below, sequenced in a study of cytomegalovirus exposure and HLA in healthy donors. Use of 60 Vbeta and 13 Jbeta primers characterized the PCR. Sequencing used immunoSEQ multiplex PCR; TCRdb keeps in-frame clones, though not all of them. The data show some 180,000 clones, with 81% seen just once and 3.4% held by the top ten. Sequenced material: PBMCs. Every receptor here comes from a man aged 40-49 years in good health and CMV-seropositive.

The V gene is TRBV25-1, the J gene TRBJ2-7, with D tentatively TRBD2 (6 bases). V lost 2 bases, J lost 3 bases, and 14 bases lay in between. CDR3 length: 15 amino acids. The germline V gene has CDR1 MGHDK and CDR2 SYGVNS. Here the CDR3 DNA reads TGTGCCAGCAGTGAAAAGGAGGGCAGCGTCTACGAGCAGTACTTC. It yields the protein CASSEKEGSVYEQYF.

A single count supports this clone. The chain recombines TRBV28 with TRBJ1-2, with a tentative D call TRBD1 (6 bases). V lost 4 bases, J lost 4 bases, and 19 bases lay in between. The germline V gene encodes CDR1 MDHEN and CDR2 SYDVKM. The CDR3 length is 16 residues. Written as DNA, the CDR3 is TGTGCCAGCAGTTCCCCCGGTGAGGGGGTAGGCTATGGCTACACCTTC. Translating gives CASSSPGEGVGYGYTF.

The chain combines TRBV15 with TRBJ1-2; TRBD1 matches at 8 bases. V lost 3 bases, J lost 4 bases, and 1 base stayed unmatched. This CDR3 is 13 amino acids long. Germline CDR1 is LNHNV and CDR2 is YYDKDF (reference sequence). DNA for the CDR3: TGTGCCACCAGCAGCGACAGGGGCTATGGCTACACCTTC. It specifies CATSSDRGYGYTF.

J is TRBJ1-3 and V is TRBV6-5; no clear D gene. Germline assignment: CDR1 MNHEY and CDR2 SVGAGI. The CDR3 consists of 14 residues. The V and J ends lost 8 bases and 0 bases respectively, with 11 bases between them. The CDR3 sequence is CASHPRGSGNTIYF. Written as DNA, the CDR3 is TGTGCCAGCCACCCGCGGGGCTCTGGAAACACCATATATTTT.

The rearrangement uses TRBV5-4 and TRBJ2-7; the match to TRBD1 covers 10 bases. The V and J ends lost 4 bases and 6 bases, in that order; junction bases with no gene match: 10. The CDR3 spans 15 residues. Looked up from germline, CDR1 is SGHNT and CDR2 is YYREEE (reference sequence). The CDR3 DNA reads as TGTGCCAGCAGCCTGGACAGGGGGGCTTCCGCCGAGCAGTACTTC. It translates to CASSLDRGASAEQYF.

The sample holds one count of this clone. The chain combines TRBV21-1 with TRBJ1-3; TRBD1, as called in the table, went unchecked against the DNA. TRBV21-1 is a pseudogene locus. This CDR3 is built from 18 residues. CDR3 sequence (DNA): TGTGCCAGCAGCAAAGAAGGCCTTTCGCAGGGTAATGGAAACACCATATATTTT. It is translated as CASSKEGLSQGNGNTIYF.

The J gene is TRBJ2-1, the V gene TRBV4-3; D is perhaps TRBD1 (6 bases). Trimming removed 0 bases from V and 5 bases from J, with 17 bases in between. Germline V gives CDR1 LGHNA, CDR2 YSLEER. The CDR3 extends over 17 amino acids. The CDR3: CASSQDLGASLDNEQFF. CDR3 DNA sequence: TGCGCCAGCAGCCAAGATTTGGGGGCCAGCCTAGACAATGAGCAGTTCTTC.

The chain carries TRBV19 and TRBJ2-7, with no clear D. V was pared by 5 bases and J by 0 bases, with 11 bases between. This CDR3 has 14 amino acids. CDR1 and CDR2 (germline): LNHDA, SQIVND (reference sequence). The chain's CDR3 is CASSPGRDSYEQYF. In nucleotides, the CDR3 is TGTGCCAGTAGTCCGGGTCGCGACTCCTACGAGCAGTACTTC.

The chain uses TRBV7-8 and TRBJ1-4, with TRBD1 matching 9 bases. This CDR3 has 16 residues. From germline, CDR1 is SGHVS and CDR2 FQNEAQ. The junction had 11 bases not matched to a gene; V was cut back by 4 bases and J by 8 bases. The CDR3: CASSSWTGAMGEKLFF. The DNA for the CDR3 is TGTGCCAGCAGCTCGTGGACAGGGGCAATGGGCGAAAAACTGTTTTTT.

The gene calls are TRBV18 and TRBJ2-2, with D perhaps TRBD2 (6 bases). The V gene's germline CDR1 is KGHSH and CDR2 LQKENI. Trimming left V 2 bases short and J 9 bases short, with 7 bases between. This CDR3 contains 12 residues. The CDR3 sequence is CASSPGGRELFF. The DNA of the CDR3 is TGTGCCAGCTCACCAGGCGGGAGGGAGCTGTTTTTT. The full variable domain, completed using reference TRBV18 and TRBJ2-2, is NAGVMQNPRHLVRRRGQEARLRCSPMKGHSHVYWYRQLPEEGLKFMVYLQKENIIDESGMPKERFSAEFPKEGPSILRIQQVVRGDSAAYFCASSPGGRELFFGEGSRLTVL.